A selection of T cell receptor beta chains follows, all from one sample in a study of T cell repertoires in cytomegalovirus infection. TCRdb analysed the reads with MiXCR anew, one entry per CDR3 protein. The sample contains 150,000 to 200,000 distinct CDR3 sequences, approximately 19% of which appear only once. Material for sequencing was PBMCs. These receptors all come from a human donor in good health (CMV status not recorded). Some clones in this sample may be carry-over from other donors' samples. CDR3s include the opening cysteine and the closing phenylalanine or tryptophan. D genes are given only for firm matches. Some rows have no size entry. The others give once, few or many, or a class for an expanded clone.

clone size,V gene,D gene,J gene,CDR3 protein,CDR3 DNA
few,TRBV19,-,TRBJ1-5,CASRQVNNQPQHF,TGTGCCTCTCGGCAGGTCAACAATCAGCCCCAGCATTTT
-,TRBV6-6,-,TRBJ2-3,CASSKGRWDTQYF,TGTGCCAGCAGTAAAGGGAGATGGGATACGCAGTATTTT
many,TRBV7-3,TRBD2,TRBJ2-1,CASSPRVAGVGEQFF,TGTGCCAGCAGTCCCCGGGTAGCGGGAGTAGGTGAGCAGTTCTTC
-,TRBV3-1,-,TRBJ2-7,CASSQGGHQIYEQYF,TGTGCCAGCAGCCAGGGGGGACACCAGATCTACGAGCAGTACTTC
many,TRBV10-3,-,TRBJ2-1,CAIKGFNEQFF,TGTGCCATCAAGGGGTTCAATGAGCAGTTCTTC
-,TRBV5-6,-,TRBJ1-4,CASISWVRRTELFF,TGTGCCAGCATCTCGTGGGTCAGGCGGACAGAACTGTTTTTT
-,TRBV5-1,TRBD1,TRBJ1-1,CASSLAGTGERNTEAFF,TGCGCCAGCAGCTTGGCCGGGACAGGGGAGAGGAACACTGAAGCTTTCTTT
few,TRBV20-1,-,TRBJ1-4,CSAPTNEKLFF,TGCAGTGCCCCAACCAATGAAAAACTGTTTTTT
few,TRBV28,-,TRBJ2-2,CASSLPNKGQELFF,TGTGCCAGCAGTTTGCCAAACAAGGGGCAGGAGCTGTTTTTT
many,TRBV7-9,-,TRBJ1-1,CASSAEARALYTEAFF,TGTGCCAGCAGCGCAGAGGCCAGGGCCTTATACACTGAAGCTTTCTTT
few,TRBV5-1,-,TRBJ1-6,CASSSAPNNDNSPLHF,TGCGCCAGCAGCTCCGCACCAAATAACGATAATTCACCCCTCCACTTT
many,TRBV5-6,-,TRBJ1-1,CASSLGQLEAFF,TGTGCCAGCAGCTTGGGGCAGCTTGAAGCTTTCTTT
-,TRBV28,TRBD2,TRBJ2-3,CASSLLAGLAGADTQYF,TGTGCCAGCAGTTTACTCGCGGGGCTAGCGGGAGCAGATACGCAGTATTTT
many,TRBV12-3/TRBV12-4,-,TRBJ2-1,CASSSSLLTEQPYNEQFF,TGTGCCAGCAGTTCTTCCCTTCTGACAGAACAACCCTACAATGAGCAGTTCTTC
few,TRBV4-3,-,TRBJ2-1,CASSQGSRAYNEQFF,TGCGCCAGCAGCCAAGGCTCTCGAGCCTACAATGAGCAGTTCTTC
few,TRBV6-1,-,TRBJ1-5,CASAQIYSNQPQHF,TGTGCCAGCGCCCAGATATATAGCAATCAGCCCCAGCATTTT
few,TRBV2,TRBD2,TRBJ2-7,CASSYPTGLAGTQQYF,TGTGCCAGCAGCTATCCAACGGGACTAGCGGGGACCCAGCAGTACTTC
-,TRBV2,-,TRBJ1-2,CASRVAVTGYGYTF,TGTGCCAGCAGGGTCGCCGTCACCGGCTATGGCTACACCTTC
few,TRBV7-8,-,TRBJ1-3,CASSLGINSGNTIYF,TGTGCCAGCAGCTTAGGAATTAACTCTGGAAACACCATATATTTT
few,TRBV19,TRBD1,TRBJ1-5,CASSIAPTGNQPQHF,TGTGCCAGTAGTATAGCGCCGACAGGGAATCAGCCCCAGCATTTT
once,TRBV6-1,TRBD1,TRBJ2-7,CASSGTGSRQEQYF,TGTGCCAGCAGTGGGACAGGGAGTCGACAGGAGCAGTACTTC
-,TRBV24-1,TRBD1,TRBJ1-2,CATSGTGGNYGYTF,TGTGCCACCAGTGGCACAGGGGGCAACTATGGCTACACCTTC
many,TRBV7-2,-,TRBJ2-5,CASSRDRVLQETQYF,TGTGCCAGCAGCCGCGATAGGGTGCTCCAAGAGACCCAGTACTTC
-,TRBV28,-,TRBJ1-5,CASSLIGQPQHF,TGTGCCAGCAGTTTAATAGGCCAGCCCCAGCATTTT
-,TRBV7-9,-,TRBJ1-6,CATPGQGNNSPLHF,TGTGCCACCCCGGGGCAGGGAAATAATTCACCCCTCCACTTT
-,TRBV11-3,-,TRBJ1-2,CASSSGAANYGYTF,TGTGCCAGCAGCTCCGGGGCGGCGAACTATGGCTACACCTTC
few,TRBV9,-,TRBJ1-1,CASSGRGQRGPEAFF,TGTGCCAGCAGCGGGCGTGGGCAGAGAGGCCCTGAAGCTTTCTTT
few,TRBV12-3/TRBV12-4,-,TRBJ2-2,CASGPTGRDTGELFF,TGTGCCAGCGGGCCAACAGGTCGGGACACCGGGGAGCTGTTTTTT
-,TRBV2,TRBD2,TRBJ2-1,CASSLAGGASEQFF,TGTGCCAGCAGTCTAGCGGGGGGGGCCAGTGAGCAGTTCTTC
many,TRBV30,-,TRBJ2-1,CAWREGPAGNEQFF,TGTGCCTGGAGGGAGGGACCGGCTGGGAATGAGCAGTTCTTC
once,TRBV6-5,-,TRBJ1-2,CASSHPGAAGYTF,TGTGCCAGCAGTCACCCCGGGGCCGCCGGCTACACCTTC
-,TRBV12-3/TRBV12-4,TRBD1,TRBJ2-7,CASSSGTGYEQYF,TGTGCCAGCAGTTCCGGGACAGGCTACGAGCAGTACTTC
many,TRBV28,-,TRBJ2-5,CASSLYRGRSETQYF,TGTGCCAGCAGTTTATATCGGGGGAGGTCAGAGACCCAGTACTTC
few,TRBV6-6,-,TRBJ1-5,CASSYSMGFARRESSNQPQHF,TGTGCCAGCAGTTACTCGATGGGTTTCGCCCGTCGAGAAAGTAGCAATCAGCCCCAGCATTTT
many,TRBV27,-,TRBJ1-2,CASSWEPGHLSGYTF,TGTGCCAGCAGTTGGGAACCGGGACACCTATCTGGCTACACCTTC
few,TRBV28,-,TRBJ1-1,CASSGGTEAFF,TGTGCCAGCAGTGGAGGGACTGAAGCTTTCTTT
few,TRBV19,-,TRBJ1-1,CASSVDKTTIMNTEAFF,TGTGCCAGTAGTGTCGACAAGACCACTATCATGAACACTGAAGCTTTCTTT
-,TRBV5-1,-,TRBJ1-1,CASSFGGAEAFF,TGCGCCAGCAGCTTTGGGGGGGCTGAAGCTTTCTTT
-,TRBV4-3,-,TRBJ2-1,CASSQDQANEQFF,TGCGCCAGCAGCCAAGATCAAGCAAATGAGCAGTTCTTC
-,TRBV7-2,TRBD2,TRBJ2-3,CASSLVRLAGGWSDTQYF,TGTGCCAGCAGCTTAGTTCGGCTAGCGGGAGGGTGGTCAGATACGCAGTATTTT
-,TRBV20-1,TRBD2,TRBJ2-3,CSAFSGSTDTQYF,TGCAGTGCTTTTAGCGGGTCCACAGATACGCAGTATTTT